These 10 T cell receptor beta chains share one sample of origin, sequenced in a study of identical twins (TCRdb year 2016). To prepare the library, 5' RACE was applied. Sequencing took place on an Illumina HiSeq 2000. TCRdb reprocessing: public reads trimmed at Q25 with fastp, clones called with MiXCR, in-frame beta chains kept. Rows matching on CDR3 protein sequence are summarized as one entry with the most common DNA and genes. For this sample there are 700,000 to 950,000 distinct CDR3 sequences; about 12% appear just once. Together, the top ten hold around 1.6% of the sample. This sample was also put to use in a study of yellow fever vaccine responses in identical twins.

The sequencing input was PBMCs. Every receptor here comes from a woman between 18 and 30 years old in good health.

This clonotype was picked up a small number of times. The chain combines TRBV12-3 or TRBV12-4 with TRBJ2-7; weak D call: TRBD1 (5 bases). The CDR3 has 14 amino acids. The germline V and J ends were trimmed by 1 base and 1 base, with 8 bases remaining between them. The CDR3 sequence is CASSLEPGSYEQYV. The CDR3 DNA is TGTGCCAGCAGTTTAGAGCCAGGGTCCTACGAGCAGTACGTC.

This clonotype occurred a few times. The chain employs TRBV12-3 or TRBV12-4 and TRBJ1-2, with 10 nucleotides matching TRBD1. V dropped 5 bases and J dropped 7; count of bases not matched to a gene: 7. The CDR3 has 14 amino acids. CDR3 bases: TGTGCCAGCAGTAAAGACAGGGGGCTGAGTGGCTACACCTTC. Protein sequence: CASSKDRGLSGYTF.

V gene TRBV9 combines with J gene TRBJ2-5, with TRBD1 matching 8 bases. Germline trimming cut 2 bases from V and 5 bases from J; bases unmatched to any gene: 17. Germline V gene lookup returns CDR1 SGDLS and CDR2 YYNGEE. CDR3 length: 18 amino acids. The CDR3: CASSVGDRPLVGEETQYF. DNA of the CDR3: TGTGCCAGCAGCGTTGGGGACAGGCCCTTGGTGGGGGAGGAGACCCAGTACTTC.

The V and J genes are TRBV6-2 or TRBV6-3 and TRBJ2-5; no definite D call. This CDR3 is built from 16 residues. Germline loops: CDR1 MNHEY, CDR2 SVGEGT. The V gene lost 0 bases and the J gene lost 1 base, with 12 bases spanning the gap. CDR3 sequence (DNA): TGTGCCAGCAGTTACTCGATACGCGACATCCAAGAGACCCAGTACTTC. Its protein product is CASSYSIRDIQETQYF.

In regard to this clonotype: At one boundary the junction diverges from the germline segment, which might be a read error. The V call is TRBV2, the J call TRBJ2-2, with D possibly being TRBD1 (6 bases). CDR3 length: 14 amino acids. In germline, CDR1 is SNHLY, CDR2 FYNNEI. The CDR3 DNA sequence: TGTGCCAGCAGACAGGGATCGACGACCGGGGAGCTATTTTTT. Translating gives CASRQGSTTGELFF.

The table lists this clonotype with a few counts. The J gene is TRBJ1-6, the V gene TRBV6-1; possibly TRBD1 for D (5 bases). CDR3 length equals 16 residues. Trimming removed 4 bases at V and 4 bases at J, with 14 bases between. Germline CDR1 MNHNS, CDR2 SASEGT. The CDR3, as DNA: TGTGCCAGCAGTGGGCAGGGAGTCGGGTATAATTCACCCCTCCACTTT. This codes for CASSGQGVGYNSPLHF.

This clonotype was seen only a few times. This chain uses TRBV20-1 with TRBJ2-2; 7 bases align to TRBD1. Germline CDR1 DFQATT, CDR2 SNEGSKA (reference sequence). V lost 0 bases, J lost 2 bases, and 9 bases stayed unmatched. This CDR3 has 17 residues. CDR3 nucleotides: TGCAGTGCTAGAGATATTCAGAGGGGGCAAAACACCGGGGAGCTGTTTTTT. Protein product: CSARDIQRGQNTGELFF.

The chain joins TRBV19 to TRBJ2-1, with TRBD2 matching over 10 bases. J lost 7 bases, V lost 1 base, and 7 bases had no gene match. Germline V gives CDR1 LNHDA, CDR2 SQIVND (reference sequence). The length of the CDR3 is 16 residues. The CDR3 coding sequence is TGTGCCAGTAGTATAGGCCTAGCGGGAGTCGGGAATGAGCAGTTCTTC. Protein product: CASSIGLAGVGNEQFF. Combining the CDR3 with reference TRBV19 and TRBJ2-1 gives the whole variable domain DGGITQSPKYLFRKEGQNVTLSCEQNLNHDAMYWYRQDPGQGLRLIYYSQIVNDFQKGDIAEGYSVSREKKESFPLTVTSAQKNPTAFYLCASSIGLAGVGNEQFFGPGTRLTVL.

The chain uses TRBV20-1 and TRBJ2-1; tentatively, D is TRBD2 (6 bases). Between the trimmed V and J ends, which lost 5 bases and 5 bases, there was a span of 13 bases. From germline, CDR1 is DFQATT and CDR2 SNEGSKA (reference sequence). This CDR3 has 13 residues. The CDR3 sequence: CSAAGTAHNEQFF. CDR3 nucleotide sequence: TGCAGTGCTGCGGGAACGGCTCACAATGAGCAGTTCTTC.

This clonotype was detected only a few times. The chain employs TRBV6-1 and TRBJ1-2, with TRBD1 as a possible D gene (6 bases). The CDR3 has 16 residues. V dropped 8 bases and J dropped 5 bases, with 24 bases sitting between them. CDR1 and CDR2 from the germline V gene are MNHNS and SASEGT. This chain's CDR3 is CASRRAGTLGTYGYTF. CDR3 sequence (DNA): TGTGCCAGCCGACGCGCCGGGACACTCGGTACATATGGCTACACCTTC.